These 25 T cell receptor beta chains share one sample of origin, sequenced in a study of early T cells in non-severe SARS-CoV-2 infection. TCRdb used MiXCR to reprocess the 5' RACE reads, holding one entry per CDR3 protein. Seen here are roughly 99,000 distinct CDR3 sequences, more than 10% observed once, and the top ten hold about 4.6%. Specimen: whole blood, collected at baseline. The receptors here all came from an adult who was a healthcare worker with PCR-confirmed SARS-CoV-2 infection or an uninfected control (not recorded which).

The V gene is TRBV5-1, the J gene TRBJ2-7, with 7 positions matching TRBD1. The CDR3 runs to 15 residues. CDR1 is SGHRS and CDR2 is YFSETQ in the germline V gene. Germline trimming cut 1 base from V and 6 bases from J; bases unmatched to any gene: 10. Written as DNA, the CDR3 is TGCGCCAGCAGCTTGAGCACAGGGGCCCCTACCGAGCAGTACTTC. Its protein product is CASSLSTGAPTEQYF.

The chain carries TRBV12-3 or TRBV12-4 and TRBJ2-3, with TRBD1 matching 10 bases. The CDR3 runs 14 residues. Trimming at V came to 4 bases and at J to 4 bases, leaving 2 bases not matched to a gene. CDR3 protein: CASSSDRGADTQYF. The CDR3 bases are TGTGCCAGCAGTTCGGACAGGGGGGCAGATACGCAGTATTTT.

The gene calls are TRBV18 and TRBJ2-1, with D perhaps TRBD2 (5 bases). The length of the CDR3 is 14 residues. Germline V CDR1 and CDR2: KGHSH, LQKENI. V was clipped by 2 bases and J by 7 bases, with 12 bases between them. The CDR3 loop reads CASSPGWGANEQFF. The CDR3 DNA reads TGTGCCAGCTCACCAGGCTGGGGAGCGAATGAGCAGTTCTTC.

The sample holds many counts of this clonotype. This rearrangement joins TRBV12-3 or TRBV12-4 to TRBJ2-7; D possibly corresponds to TRBD2 (5 bases). V lost 4 bases and J lost 9, with 19 bases in between. The CDR3 loop spans 14 amino acids. This chain's CDR3 is CASSSRLDGDPQYF. CDR3 DNA sequence: TGTGCCAGCAGTTCCCGACTGGACGGGGATCCGCAGTACTTC.

CDR3 DNA: TGTGCCAGCAGTGATCCACGGACAGGGTCCCATCAAGCTTTCTTT. Its translation: CASSDPRTGSHQAFF. The chain carries TRBV25-1 and TRBJ1-1, with TRBD1 matching 8 bases. Germline-derived CDR1 and CDR2 are MGHDK and SYGVNS. The CDR3 is 15 amino acids. V lost 3 bases to trimming and J lost 9 bases; unmatched junction nucleotides: 12.

This clonotype has just one count. This chain uses TRBV18 with TRBJ1-4; 7 bases fit TRBD1. The J segment lost 7 bases and the V segment lost 3 bases, leaving 2 bases of the junction unmatched. Germline V gives CDR1 KGHSH, CDR2 LQKENI. The CDR3 totals 13 residues. The chain's CDR3 is CASSPGQAEKLFF. CDR3 coding DNA: TGTGCCAGCTCACCCGGACAGGCTGAAAAACTGTTTTTT.

The rearrangement links TRBV12-3 or TRBV12-4 to TRBJ1-6, with TRBD1 as a possible D gene (6 bases). Trimming removed 8 bases at V and 7 bases at J, with 18 bases between. The CDR3 is 15 amino acids. CDR3 sequence reads: CASSSRRGANSPLHF. The CDR3 DNA reads TGTGCCAGCTCCTCCCGGCGGGGGGCCAATTCACCCCTCCACTTT.

This clonotype was recorded at least ten times. The V and J genes are TRBV5-1 and TRBJ2-7, with D possibly matching TRBD2 (5 bases). Germline CDR1 and CDR2: SGHRS and YFSETQ. Trimming stripped 0 bases from V and 6 bases from J, with 16 bases between. CDR3 length: 15 residues. The CDR3 spells CASSLEGLDPGEQYF. CDR3 nucleotide sequence: TGCGCCAGCAGCTTGGAAGGACTCGACCCCGGCGAGCAGTACTTC.

This clonotype has only a few counts. The genes are TRBV27 and TRBJ2-3, with unresolved D. There are 11 residues in the CDR3. CDR1 MNHEY and CDR2 SMNVEV come from the germline V gene (reference sequence). The ends were cut back, 5 bases at V and 10 bases at J, with 10 bases in the middle. This chain's CDR3 is CASSLQWAQYF. For the CDR3, the DNA is TGTGCCAGCAGTCTCCAATGGGCGCAGTATTTT.

Many counts were recorded for this clonotype. V gene TRBV7-9 combines with J gene TRBJ2-3; no reliable D call. Looked up from germline, CDR1 is SEHNR and CDR2 is FQNEAQ (reference sequence). The V end lost 2 bases, the J end lost 3 bases, and 3 bases lay between the germline ends. CDR3 length equals 12 residues. CDR3 nucleotides: TGTGCCAGCAGCTTATTGACAGATACGCAGTATTTT. It yields the protein CASSLLTDTQYF.

This clonotype appeared many times. The genes are TRBV11-2 and TRBJ2-2; 10 nucleotides align to TRBD2. Germline V lookup: CDR1 SGHAT, CDR2 FQNNGV. V lost 2 bases to trimming and J lost 7 bases; unmatched junction nucleotides: 13. This CDR3 contains 18 residues. CDR3 region: CASSLRSGRAVPGGELFF. CDR3 nucleotide sequence: TGTGCCAGCAGCTTACGGAGCGGGAGGGCCGTTCCCGGCGGGGAGCTGTTTTTT.

This clonotype appeared a few times. The chain links TRBV12-3 or TRBV12-4 to TRBJ2-7; TRBD2 matches at 9 bases. This CDR3 spans 14 amino acids. V gave up 8 bases and J gave up 0 bases; unmatched junction bases: 5. Written as DNA, the CDR3 is TGTGCCAGCGCCGGACTAGCGCACTCCTACGAGCAGTACTTC. Translating gives CASAGLAHSYEQYF.

The chain links TRBV20-1 to TRBJ2-4; D unclear. Germline V gene data show CDR1 as DFQATT and CDR2 as SNEGSKA (reference sequence). V lost 0 bases and J lost 0, with 9 bases in between. The CDR3 length is 15 residues. The CDR3: CSARDFSLAKNIQYF. DNA of the CDR3: TGCAGTGCTAGAGATTTCAGCCTAGCCAAAAACATTCAGTACTTC.

This clonotype was counted many times. This chain links TRBV7-9 with TRBJ2-5; a possible D gene is TRBD1 (6 bases). The V and J ends lost 9 bases and 5 bases respectively, with 19 bases between them. The CDR3 runs to 14 residues. Germline loops: CDR1 SEHNR, CDR2 FQNEAQ (reference sequence). The CDR3 sequence is CASRTAQQGETQYF. DNA of the CDR3: TGTGCCAGTCGGACGGCCCAGCAGGGGGAGACCCAGTACTTC.

The V call is TRBV27, the J call TRBJ1-6, with TRBD1 identical over 7 bases. CDR1 and CDR2 from the germline V gene are MNHEY and SMNVEV (reference sequence). The V segment lost 0 bases and the J segment 7 bases; nucleotides outside the gene matches: 6. This CDR3 is built from 16 residues. CDR3 loop: CASSLSEFRGNSPLHF. The CDR3 DNA is TGTGCCAGCAGTTTATCGGAGTTCAGGGGGAATTCACCCCTCCACTTT.

This sequence joins TRBV6-5 and TRBJ2-2; 12 bases map to TRBD2. Per germline, CDR1 MNHEY and CDR2 SVGAGI. The CDR3 is made up of 15 amino acids. The J segment lost 4 bases and the V segment lost 4 bases, leaving 1 base of the junction unmatched. The CDR3, as DNA: TGTGCCAGCAGTTCGACTAGCGGGAGCACCGGGGAGCTGTTTTTT. It codes for CASSSTSGSTGELFF.

This clonotype appeared a few times. The chain couples TRBV6-4 to TRBJ1-1, with unresolved D. This CDR3 spans 13 amino acids. V lost 7 bases to trimming and J lost 4 bases, with 13 bases between them. Per germline, CDR1 MRHNA and CDR2 SNTAGT. The CDR3 nucleotides are TGTGCCAGCAAGGCCTTTAGTGGCACTGAAGCTTTCTTT. Translating gives CASKAFSGTEAFF.

J is TRBJ2-1 and V is TRBV29-1; D unresolved. The CDR3 loop spans 11 amino acids. In germline, CDR1 is SQVTM, CDR2 ANQGSEA. V was pared by 4 bases and J by 10 bases, with 11 bases between. CDR3 sequence (DNA): TGCAGCGTTGCGATCCATCCGGAGCAGTTCTTC. Its translation is CSVAIHPEQFF.

The chain joins TRBV6-6 to TRBJ2-3, with TRBD2 matching over 10 bases. CDR1 and CDR2 (germline): MNHNY, SVGAGI (reference sequence). The CDR3 covers 18 residues. The J segment lost 3 bases and the V segment lost 5 bases, leaving 14 bases of the junction unmatched. CDR3 in DNA: TGTGCCAGCAGTCCACTCCTAGCGGGAGTTGTTCTGACAGATACGCAGTATTTT. Translating gives CASSPLLAGVVLTDTQYF.

This clonotype was observed many times. The J gene is TRBJ2-1, the V gene TRBV6-5; D ambiguous. The CDR3 contains 11 residues. V lost 6 bases and J 5 bases, leaving 5 bases between the germline ends. Germline loops: CDR1 MNHEY, CDR2 SVGAGI. The CDR3 DNA reads as TGTGCCAGCAGCTCACACAATGAGCAGTTCTTC. Protein product: CASSSHNEQFF.

The chain combines TRBV7-6 with TRBJ2-3, with TRBD1 matching over 7 bases. Germline V lookup: CDR1 SGHVS, CDR2 FNYEAQ. CDR3 length: 15 amino acids. The V gene end was trimmed by 2 bases and the J gene end by 7 bases; junction bases not matched to a gene: 9. CDR3 DNA: TGTGCCAGCAGCTTAACCGGACAGGCCCGGAATACGCAGTATTTT. Its translation: CASSLTGQARNTQYF. The full variable domain, in which reference TRBV7-6 and TRBJ2-3 provide the parts outside the CDR3, is GAGVSQSPRYKVTKRGQDVALRCDPISGHVSLYWYRQALGQGPEFLTYFNYEAQQDKSGLPNDRFSAERPEGSISTLTIQRTEQRDSAMYRCASSLTGQARNTQYFGPGTRLTVL.

This clonotype has at least ten counts. CDR3 protein: CASSLGITSGGEQFF. CDR3 in DNA: TGTGCCAGCAGCCTTGGAATCACTAGCGGGGGCGAGCAGTTCTTC. The V call is TRBV3-1, the J call TRBJ2-1; TRBD2 aligns across 11 bases. V was pared by 4 bases and J by 10 bases, with 9 bases of the junction left unmatched. Germline values: CDR1 LGHDT, CDR2 YNNKEL (reference sequence). The CDR3 contains 15 residues.

In this sample, this clonotype turned up a few times. CDR3 amino acids: CASSLGDRMNTEAFF. The CDR3 nucleotides read TGTGCCAGCAGCTTAGGGGACAGGATGAACACTGAAGCTTTCTTT. The chain joins TRBV7-8 to TRBJ1-1; 8 bases are a match to TRBD1. Germline V gene sequence: CDR1 SGHVS, CDR2 FQNEAQ. With V trimmed by 1 base and J by 0 bases, 1 base remained unmatched. The CDR3 is 15 amino acids. The full variable domain, rest sourced from reference TRBV7-8 and TRBJ1-1, is GAGVSQSPRYKVAKRGQDVALRCDPISGHVSLFWYQQALGQGPEFLTYFQNEAQLDKSGLPSDRFFAERPEGSVSTLKIQRTQQEDSAVYLCASSLGDRMNTEAFFGQGTRLTVV.

This clonotype appeared a few times. V is TRBV29-1 and J is TRBJ1-3, with a tentative D call TRBD1 (6 bases). The CDR3 is made up of 14 amino acids. V was shortened by 3 bases and J by 4 bases, with 13 bases between the two germline ends. Germline V CDR1 and CDR2: SQVTM, ANQGSEA. This CDR3 is CSVDLQGTGNTIYF. The CDR3 nucleotides read TGCAGCGTTGATCTACAGGGCACAGGAAACACCATATATTTT.

The J gene is TRBJ2-7, the V gene TRBV6-1; TRBD2 might be the D (5 bases). CDR1 and CDR2 from the germline V gene are MNHNS and SASEGT. The CDR3 runs 15 residues. The ends were cut back, 5 bases at V and 4 bases at J, with 18 bases in the middle. As DNA, the CDR3 is TGTGCCAGCAGTCCTACCCGGGGAGTCCGTTACGAGCAGTACTTC. It translates to CASSPTRGVRYEQYF.